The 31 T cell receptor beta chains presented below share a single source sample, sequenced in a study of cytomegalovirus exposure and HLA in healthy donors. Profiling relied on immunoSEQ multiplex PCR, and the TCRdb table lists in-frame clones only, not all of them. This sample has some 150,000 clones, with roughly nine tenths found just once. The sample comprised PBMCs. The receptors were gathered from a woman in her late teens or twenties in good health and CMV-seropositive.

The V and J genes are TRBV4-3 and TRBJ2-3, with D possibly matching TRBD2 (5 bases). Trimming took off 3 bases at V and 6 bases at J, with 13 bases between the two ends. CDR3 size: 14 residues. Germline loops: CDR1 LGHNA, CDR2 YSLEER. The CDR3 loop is CASSQFGGGDTQYF. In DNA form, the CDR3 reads TGCGCCAGCAGCCAGTTTGGAGGCGGGGATACGCAGTATTTT.

In DNA, the CDR3 is TGCGCCAGCAGCTGGGGGAGCCGACAGGGGAACAACTATGGCTACACCTTC. This encodes CASSWGSRQGNNYGYTF. The chain has TRBV5-1 and TRBJ1-2, with TRBD1 matching 8 bases. With 3 bases clipped from V and 2 bases from J, the junction kept 12 bases outside the gene matches. CDR1 is SGHRS and CDR2 is YFSETQ in the germline V gene. The CDR3 has 17 amino acids.

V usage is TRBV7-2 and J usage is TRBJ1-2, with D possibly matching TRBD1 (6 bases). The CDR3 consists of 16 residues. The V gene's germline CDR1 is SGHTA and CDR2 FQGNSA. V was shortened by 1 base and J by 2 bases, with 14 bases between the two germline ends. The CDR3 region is CASSLVFAGQNYGYTF. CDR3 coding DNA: TGTGCCAGCAGCTTAGTGTTTGCAGGACAGAACTATGGCTACACCTTC.

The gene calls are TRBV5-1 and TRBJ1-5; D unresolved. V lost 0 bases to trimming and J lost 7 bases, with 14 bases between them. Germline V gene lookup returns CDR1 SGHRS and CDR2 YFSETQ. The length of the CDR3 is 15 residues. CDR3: CASSLDGSWEQPQHF. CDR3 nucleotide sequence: TGCGCCAGCAGCTTGGACGGCTCCTGGGAGCAGCCCCAGCATTTT.

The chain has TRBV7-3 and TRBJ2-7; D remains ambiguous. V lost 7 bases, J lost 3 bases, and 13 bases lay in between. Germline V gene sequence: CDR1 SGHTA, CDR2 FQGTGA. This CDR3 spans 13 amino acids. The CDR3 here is CASNPPRYYEQYF. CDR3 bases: TGTGCCAGCAACCCCCCCAGATACTACGAGCAGTACTTC.

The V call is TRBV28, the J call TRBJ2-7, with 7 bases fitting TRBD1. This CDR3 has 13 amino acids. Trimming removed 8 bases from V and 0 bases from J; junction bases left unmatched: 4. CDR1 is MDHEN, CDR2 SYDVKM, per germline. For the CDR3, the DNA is TGTGCCAGCCAGACAGGGAACTCCTACGAGCAGTACTTC. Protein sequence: CASQTGNSYEQYF.

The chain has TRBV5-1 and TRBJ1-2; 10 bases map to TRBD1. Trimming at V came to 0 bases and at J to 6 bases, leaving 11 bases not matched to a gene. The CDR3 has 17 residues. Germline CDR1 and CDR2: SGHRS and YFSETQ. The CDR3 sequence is CASSLVKTGGRYHGYTF. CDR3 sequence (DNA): TGCGCCAGCAGCTTGGTAAAGACAGGGGGCCGATATCATGGCTACACCTTC.

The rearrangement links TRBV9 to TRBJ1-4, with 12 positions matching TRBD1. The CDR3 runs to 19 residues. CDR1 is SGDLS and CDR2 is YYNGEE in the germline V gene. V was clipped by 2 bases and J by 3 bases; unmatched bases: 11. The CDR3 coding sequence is TGTGCCAGCAGCGTCCGACCAGATGGGACAGGGGGCCCTAATGAAAAACTGTTTTTT. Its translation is CASSVRPDGTGGPNEKLFF.

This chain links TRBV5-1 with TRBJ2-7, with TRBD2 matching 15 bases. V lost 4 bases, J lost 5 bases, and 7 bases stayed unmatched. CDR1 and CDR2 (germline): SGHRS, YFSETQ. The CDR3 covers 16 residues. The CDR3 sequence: CASSKGLAGGVNEQYF. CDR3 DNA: TGCGCCAGCAGCAAGGGACTAGCGGGAGGAGTGAACGAGCAGTACTTC.

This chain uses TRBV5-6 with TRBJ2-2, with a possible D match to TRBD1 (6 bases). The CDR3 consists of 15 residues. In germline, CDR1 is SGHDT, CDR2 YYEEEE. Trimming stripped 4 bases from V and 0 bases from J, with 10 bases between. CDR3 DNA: TGTGCCAGCAGCCGGGGACAATCGAACACCGGGGAGCTGTTTTTT. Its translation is CASSRGQSNTGELFF. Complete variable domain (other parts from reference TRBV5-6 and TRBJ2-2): DAGVTQSPTHLIKTRGQQVTLRCSPKSGHDTVSWYQQALGQGPQFIFQYYEEEERQRGNFPDRFSGHQFPNYSSELNVNALLLGDSALYLCASSRGQSNTGELFFGEGSRLTVL.

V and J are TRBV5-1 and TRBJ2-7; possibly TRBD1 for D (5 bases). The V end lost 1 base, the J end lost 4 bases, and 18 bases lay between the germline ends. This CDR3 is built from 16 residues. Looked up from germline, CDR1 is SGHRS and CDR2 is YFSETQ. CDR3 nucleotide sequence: TGCGCCAGCAGCTTGTTCGGAGTAGCTTCAGGGTACGAGCAGTACTTC. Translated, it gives CASSLFGVASGYEQYF.

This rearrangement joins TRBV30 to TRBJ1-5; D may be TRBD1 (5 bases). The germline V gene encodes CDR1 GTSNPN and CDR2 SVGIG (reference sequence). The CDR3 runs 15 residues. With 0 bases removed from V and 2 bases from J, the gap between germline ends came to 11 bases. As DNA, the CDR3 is TGTGCCTGGAGTGTAAGGGGACTAGGCAATCAGCCCCAGCATTTT. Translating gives CAWSVRGLGNQPQHF. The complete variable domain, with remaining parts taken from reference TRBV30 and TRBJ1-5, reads SQTIHQWPATLVQPVGSPLSLECTVEGTSNPNLYWYRQAAGRGLQLLFYSVGIGQISSEVPQNLSASRPQDRQFILSSKKLLLSDSGFYLCAWSVRGLGNQPQHFGDGTRLSIL.

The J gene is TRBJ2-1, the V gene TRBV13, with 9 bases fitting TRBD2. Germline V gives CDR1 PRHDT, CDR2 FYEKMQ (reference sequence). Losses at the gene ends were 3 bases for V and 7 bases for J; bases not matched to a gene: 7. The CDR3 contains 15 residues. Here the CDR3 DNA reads TGTGCCAGCAGCTTGAAGCCTAGCGGGGAAAATGAGCAGTTCTTC. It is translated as CASSLKPSGENEQFF.

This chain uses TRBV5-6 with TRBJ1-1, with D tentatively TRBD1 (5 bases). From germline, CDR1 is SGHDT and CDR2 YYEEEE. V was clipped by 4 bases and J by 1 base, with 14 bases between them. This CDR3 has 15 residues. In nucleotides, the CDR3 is TGTGCCAGCAGCCCAGTGGCGGGGGAGAACACTGAAGCTTTCTTT. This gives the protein CASSPVAGENTEAFF.

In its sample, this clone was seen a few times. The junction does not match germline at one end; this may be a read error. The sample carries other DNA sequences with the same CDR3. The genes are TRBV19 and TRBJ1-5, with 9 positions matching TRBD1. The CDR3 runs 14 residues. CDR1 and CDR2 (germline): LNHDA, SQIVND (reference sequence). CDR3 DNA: TGTGCCAGTAGTAAGGGACAGGGCAACCAGCCCCAGCATTTT. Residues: CASSKGQGNQPQHF. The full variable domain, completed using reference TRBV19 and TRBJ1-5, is DGGITQSPKYLFRKEGQNVTLSCEQNLNHDAMYWYRQDPGQGLRLIYYSQIVNDFQKGDIAEGYSVSREKKESFPLTVTSAQKNPTAFYLCASSKGQGNQPQHFGDGTRLSIL.

CDR3 nucleotide sequence: TGTGCCAGCAGGTCGCTCGGGGAATATGGCTACACCTTC. Residues: CASRSLGEYGYTF. This chain links TRBV5-4 with TRBJ1-2; D is undetermined. The V end lost 5 bases, the J end lost 5 bases, and 13 bases lay between the germline ends. Germline V gene data show CDR1 as SGHNT and CDR2 as YYREEE (reference sequence). CDR3 length equals 13 residues. The complete variable domain, with remaining parts taken from reference TRBV5-4 and TRBJ1-2, reads ETGVTQSPTHLIKTRGQQVTLRCSSQSGHNTVSWYQQALGQGPQFIFQYYREEENGRGNFPPRFSGLQFPNYSSELNVNALELDDSALYLCASRSLGEYGYTFGSGTRLTVV.

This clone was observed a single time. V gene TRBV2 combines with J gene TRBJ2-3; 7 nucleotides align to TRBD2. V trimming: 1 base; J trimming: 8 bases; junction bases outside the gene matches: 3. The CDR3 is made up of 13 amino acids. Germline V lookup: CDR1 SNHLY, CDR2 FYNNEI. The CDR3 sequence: CASSEGEGGTQYF. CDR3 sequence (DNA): TGTGCCAGCAGTGAAGGGGAGGGAGGTACGCAGTATTTT. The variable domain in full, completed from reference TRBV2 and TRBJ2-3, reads EPEVTQTPSHQVTQMGQEVILRCVPISNHLYFYWYRQILGQKVEFLVSFYNNEISEKSEIFDDQFSVERPDGSNFTLKIRSTKLEDSAMYFCASSEGEGGTQYFGPGTRLTVL.

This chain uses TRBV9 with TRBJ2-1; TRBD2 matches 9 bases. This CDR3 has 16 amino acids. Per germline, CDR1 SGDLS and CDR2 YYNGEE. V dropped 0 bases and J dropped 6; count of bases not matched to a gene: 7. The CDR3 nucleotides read TGTGCCAGCAGCGTAGCTGGCGGGAGGGCGGGCAATGAGCAGTTCTTC. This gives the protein CASSVAGGRAGNEQFF.

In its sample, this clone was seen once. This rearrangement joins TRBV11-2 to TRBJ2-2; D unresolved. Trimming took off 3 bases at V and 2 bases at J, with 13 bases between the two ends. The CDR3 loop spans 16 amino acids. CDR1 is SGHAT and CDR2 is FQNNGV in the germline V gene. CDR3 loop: CASSFVPRENTGELFF. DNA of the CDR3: TGTGCCAGCAGCTTCGTCCCCCGCGAAAACACCGGGGAGCTGTTTTTT.

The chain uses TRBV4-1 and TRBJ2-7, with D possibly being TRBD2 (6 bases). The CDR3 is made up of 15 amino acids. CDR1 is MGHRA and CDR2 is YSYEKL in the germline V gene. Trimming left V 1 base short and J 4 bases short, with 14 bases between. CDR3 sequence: CASSQVLEGRYEQYF. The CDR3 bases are TGCGCCAGCAGCCAAGTTTTGGAGGGAAGGTACGAGCAGTACTTC.

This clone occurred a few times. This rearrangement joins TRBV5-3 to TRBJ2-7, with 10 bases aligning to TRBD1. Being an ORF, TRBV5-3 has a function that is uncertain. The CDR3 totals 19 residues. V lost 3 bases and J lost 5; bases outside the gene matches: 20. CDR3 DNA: TGTGCCAGAAGCTGGGCCGGGACAGGGGTGCGTCTAGCACGCCACGAGCAGTACTTC. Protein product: CARSWAGTGVRLARHEQYF.

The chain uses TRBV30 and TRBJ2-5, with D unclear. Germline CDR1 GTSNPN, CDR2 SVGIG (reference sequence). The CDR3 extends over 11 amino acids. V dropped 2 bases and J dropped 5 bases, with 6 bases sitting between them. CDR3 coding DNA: TGTGCCTGGAGTTTGCGGGAGACCCAGTACTTC. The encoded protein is CAWSLRETQYF.

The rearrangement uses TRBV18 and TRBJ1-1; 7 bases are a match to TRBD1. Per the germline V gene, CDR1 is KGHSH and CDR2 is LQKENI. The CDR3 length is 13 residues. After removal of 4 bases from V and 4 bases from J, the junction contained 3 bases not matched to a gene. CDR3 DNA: TGTGCCAGCTCACAAGACAGGGCCACTGAAGCTTTCTTT. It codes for CASSQDRATEAFF.

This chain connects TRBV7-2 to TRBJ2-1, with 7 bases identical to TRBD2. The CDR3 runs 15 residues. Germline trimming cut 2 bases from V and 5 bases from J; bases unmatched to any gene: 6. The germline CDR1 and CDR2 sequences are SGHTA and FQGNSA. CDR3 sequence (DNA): TGTGCCAGCAGCTTATGGGGGGGTAGGGACAATGAGCAGTTCTTC. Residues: CASSLWGGRDNEQFF.

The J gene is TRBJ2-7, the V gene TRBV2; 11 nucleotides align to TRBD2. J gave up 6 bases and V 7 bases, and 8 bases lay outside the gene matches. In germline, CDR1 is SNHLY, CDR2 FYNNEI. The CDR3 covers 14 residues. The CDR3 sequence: CASTLAGGPREQYF. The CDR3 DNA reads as TGTGCCAGCACATTAGCGGGAGGGCCCCGCGAGCAGTACTTC.

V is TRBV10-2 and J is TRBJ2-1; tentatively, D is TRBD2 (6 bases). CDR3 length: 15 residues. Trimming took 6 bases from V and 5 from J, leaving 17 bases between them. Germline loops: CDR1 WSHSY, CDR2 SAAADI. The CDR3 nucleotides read TGCGCCAGCAGGAATCACCGGGACTTGGACAATGAGCAGTTCTTC. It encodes CASRNHRDLDNEQFF.

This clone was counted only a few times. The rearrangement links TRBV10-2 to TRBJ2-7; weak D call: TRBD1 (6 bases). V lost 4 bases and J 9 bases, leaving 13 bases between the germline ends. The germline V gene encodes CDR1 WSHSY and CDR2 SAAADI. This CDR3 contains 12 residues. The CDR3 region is CASSGNGQRQYF. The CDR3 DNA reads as TGCGCCAGCAGTGGAAATGGACAGCGGCAGTACTTC.

As DNA, the CDR3 is TGTGCCAGCTCACCGCGTCCGGACCCAGGAGGTATCACCATATATTTT. Its protein product is CASSPRPDPGGITIYF. The chain links TRBV18 to TRBJ1-3; no firm D call. This CDR3 spans 16 amino acids. V lost 3 bases to trimming and J lost 9 bases, with 21 bases between them. Germline CDR1 is KGHSH and CDR2 is LQKENI.

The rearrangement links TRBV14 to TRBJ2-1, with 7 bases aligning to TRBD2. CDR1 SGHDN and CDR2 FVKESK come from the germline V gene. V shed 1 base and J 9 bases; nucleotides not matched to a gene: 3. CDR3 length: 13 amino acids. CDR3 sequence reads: CASSQGLATEQFF. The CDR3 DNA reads TGTGCCAGCAGCCAAGGACTAGCTACTGAGCAGTTCTTC.

The CDR3 sequence is CASSIDRTSGSPREEQYF. In DNA, the CDR3 is TGTGCCAGTAGTATAGATCGGACTAGCGGGAGTCCCAGGGAGGAGCAGTACTTC. The V gene is TRBV19, the J gene TRBJ2-7; 13 nucleotides match TRBD2. Germline CDR1 LNHDA, CDR2 SQIVND (reference sequence). After removal of 0 bases from V and 7 bases from J, the junction contained 12 bases not matched to a gene. The CDR3 sequence is 18 residues long.

This CDR3 is CASSLAARRIMNTEAFF. CDR3 DNA: TGTGCCAGCAGCTTAGCGGCCCGGCGGATCATGAACACTGAAGCTTTCTTT. This chain links TRBV7-2 with TRBJ1-1, with no clear D. The CDR3 spans 17 residues. The V gene lost 0 bases and the J gene lost 0 bases, with 14 bases spanning the gap. Germline-derived CDR1 and CDR2 are SGHTA and FQGNSA.